Here is one T cell receptor (beta chain) with its context. Its matching antigen is unknown. Treatment in this sample: roughly 18 received Ad26.COV2.S at low or high dose, single or two shots; about five received placebo; per-sample allocation not given. Sampling was performed 63 days after the first vaccine or placebo injection. The data belong to a study of Ad26.COV2.S vaccination and SARS-CoV-2 variants. Looking at the study overall: The study gave Ad26.COV2.S intramuscularly, once or twice 56 days apart. Study outcomes and limitations: Spike-specific TCR breadth ran higher among vaccine recipients than placebo recipients.

Germline CDR1 and CDR2: LNHDA and SQIVND (reference sequence). V shed 9 bases and J shed 2 bases, with 13 bases lying between them. There are 13 residues in the CDR3. Data came from immunoSEQ multiplex PCR; TCRdb stores just in-frame clones and leaves some out. The sample holds some 480,000 clones, 87% seen once. The sequencing used peripheral blood, collected in a trial of Ad26.COV2.S vaccine versus placebo. V is TRBV19 and J is TRBJ1-1; D possibly corresponds to TRBD1 (5 bases). The sequence was collected from a person aged 18-65 years who received the Ad26.COV2.S COVID-19 vaccine or a placebo. The CDR3 loop reads CASRYGHNTEAFF. Written as DNA, the CDR3 is TGTGCCAGCCGATACGGACATAACACTGAAGCTTTCTTT. Full variable domain (outside the CDR3, taken from reference TRBV19 and TRBJ1-1): DGGITQSPKYLFRKEGQNVTLSCEQNLNHDAMYWYRQDPGQGLRLIYYSQIVNDFQKGDIAEGYSVSREKKESFPLTVTSAQKNPTAFYLCASRYGHNTEAFFGQGTRLTVV.